This TCR beta chain stems from a study of beta chain features in type 1 diabetes. Whole-study results and caveats: Type 1 diabetes patients had TCRB CDR3s that were shorter (moderately but significantly so) in all four CD4+ subsets.

This CDR3 has 14 amino acids. V dropped 1 base and J dropped 6 bases, with 10 bases sitting between them. Germline CDR1 and CDR2: SGDLS and YYNGEE. Investigators reverse transcribed all isolated RNA, so they sequenced expressed TCRB transcripts. Measured with immunoSEQ multiplex PCR; TCRdb has only the in-frame clones, and not every one. Of roughly 290,000 clones listed, approximately 15% were seen once; the top ten hold roughly 0.015%. In the case of this clone: Its antigen remains unidentified.

This chain uses TRBV9 with TRBJ2-2; TRBD2 might be the D (7 bases). Sequencing used naive CD4+ T cells from blood. The source of this sequence is a man younger than 30 with type 1 diabetes. The CDR3 spells CASSVRGGAGELFF. The CDR3 region has the DNA TGTGCCAGCAGCGTAAGGGGGGGGGCCGGGGAGCTGTTTTTT.